One and the same sample provided the 23 T cell receptor beta chains below, sequenced in a study of beta chain features in type 1 diabetes. General observations from the study: Moderate but significant shortening of TCRB CDR3s was recorded in all four CD4+ subsets from Type 1 diabetes patients.

What was sequenced were expressed TCRB transcripts, since all of the isolated RNA had been reverse transcribed. Some clones are missing from TCRdb's copy, which holds only in-frame ones; the method was immunoSEQ multiplex PCR. The repertoire holds 300,000 to 400,000 clones, with approximately 13% as singletons. No antigen has been assigned to these receptors. Material: naive CD4+ T cells from blood. Receptor source: a woman between 18 and 29 years old with type 1 diabetes.

The chain combines TRBV5-1 with TRBJ2-1, with D perhaps TRBD2 (6 bases). This CDR3 is built from 16 residues. Trimming took off 0 bases at V and 3 bases at J, with 13 bases between the two ends. Germline V gives CDR1 SGHRS, CDR2 YFSETQ. The CDR3 region is CASSLDHVGGYNEQFF. Written as DNA, the CDR3 is TGCGCCAGCAGCTTGGATCACGTGGGGGGCTACAATGAGCAGTTCTTC.

The J gene is TRBJ2-1, the V gene TRBV7-2; D unclear. V was cut by 1 base and J by 9 bases, with 7 bases left in between. CDR1 SGHTA and CDR2 FQGNSA come from the germline V gene. The CDR3 runs 12 residues. The CDR3 bases are TGTGCCAGCAGCTTAGGACAAATTGAGCAGTTCTTC. It translates to CASSLGQIEQFF.

This clone was seen a few times. This rearrangement joins TRBV30 to TRBJ2-4; D is ambiguous. The length of the CDR3 is 15 residues. V gave up 1 base and J gave up 0 bases, with 10 bases separating them. Germline values: CDR1 GTSNPN, CDR2 SVGIG (reference sequence). CDR3 region: CAWSAGSLAKNIQYF. Here the CDR3 DNA reads TGTGCCTGGAGTGCAGGCAGCCTAGCCAAAAACATTCAGTACTTC.

There are a few counts of this clone. Different DNA sequences within this sample yield the same CDR3. The V call is TRBV28, the J call TRBJ2-3; D not certain. The CDR3 has 14 amino acids. V lost 3 bases, J lost 1 base, and 8 bases lay in between. CDR1 and CDR2 from the germline V gene are MDHEN and SYDVKM. The CDR3 sequence: CASSLRRGTDTQYF. The CDR3 bases are TGTGCCAGCAGTTTGCGCCGGGGCACAGATACGCAGTATTTT.

This clone turned up a few times. The V gene is TRBV2, the J gene TRBJ2-3; 11 positions agree with TRBD2. Germline V gene sequence: CDR1 SNHLY, CDR2 FYNNEI. This CDR3 has 14 amino acids. With V trimmed by 7 bases and J by 7 bases, 7 bases remained unmatched. The CDR3: CASTEVAGGYTQYF. Here the CDR3 DNA reads TGTGCCAGCACCGAGGTAGCGGGAGGGTATACGCAGTATTTT. Using reference TRBV2 and TRBJ2-3 for the parts outside the CDR3, the full variable domain is EPEVTQTPSHQVTQMGQEVILRCVPISNHLYFYWYRQILGQKVEFLVSFYNNEISEKSEIFDDQFSVERPDGSNFTLKIRSTKLEDSAMYFCASTEVAGGYTQYFGPGTRLTVL.

This clone was counted only a few times. This chain connects TRBV7-3 to TRBJ2-1; 9 nucleotides line up with TRBD1. CDR3 size: 17 residues. The germline CDR1 and CDR2 sequences are SGHTA and FQGTGA. J lost 5 bases, V lost 6 bases, and 14 bases had no gene match. CDR3 residues: CASSLGVGTGLNNEQFF. The DNA for the CDR3 is TGTGCCAGCAGTCTTGGCGTCGGGACAGGGCTAAACAATGAGCAGTTCTTC.

This clone was observed a few times. At one end, the junction sequence differs from germline, possibly due to a read error. The chain has TRBV11-2 and TRBJ2-1; 12 bases map to TRBD2. Germline V CDR1 and CDR2: SGHAT, FQNNGV. The CDR3 is made up of 14 amino acids. The CDR3 DNA reads TGTGCCAGCAGGTTAGGACTAGCGGGACTGGGGCAGTTCTTC. Translation gives CASRLGLAGLGQFF.

The J gene is TRBJ2-4, the V gene TRBV19; D is possibly TRBD1 (6 bases). Per germline, CDR1 LNHDA and CDR2 SQIVND (reference sequence). V was clipped by 6 bases and J by 3 bases, with 15 bases between them. The CDR3 contains 15 residues. CDR3 coding DNA: TGTGCCAGTAGAGGCCCGGGACAATTCAAAAACATTCAGTACTTC. This gives the protein CASRGPGQFKNIQYF.

The V and J genes are TRBV6-6 and TRBJ1-2, with 7 bases matching TRBD1. V lost 5 bases to trimming and J lost 1 base; unmatched junction nucleotides: 7. CDR3 length: 15 amino acids. Germline assignment: CDR1 MNHNY and CDR2 SVGAGI (reference sequence). The CDR3 nucleotides read TGTGCCAGCAGTCCCCGGACAGGATATAACTATGGCTACACCTTC. Translation gives CASSPRTGYNYGYTF.

This rearrangement joins TRBV2 to TRBJ2-7, with D maybe TRBD1 (5 bases). This CDR3 contains 13 residues. In germline, CDR1 is SNHLY, CDR2 FYNNEI. Between the trimmed V and J ends, which lost 3 bases and 6 bases, there was a span of 12 bases. In DNA, the CDR3 is TGTGCCAGCAGTGAGGACACGTTTGGCGAGCAGTACTTC. This codes for CASSEDTFGEQYF.

The chain recombines TRBV19 with TRBJ2-5; possibly TRBD1 for D (5 bases). The CDR3 loop spans 16 amino acids. Trimming shortened V by 4 bases and J by 2 bases, and 17 bases separated the two germline ends. Germline CDR1 is LNHDA and CDR2 is SQIVND (reference sequence). The CDR3 protein is CASSTYRQPRQETQYF. DNA for the CDR3: TGTGCCAGTAGTACCTATCGACAGCCGAGGCAAGAGACCCAGTACTTC. Supplemented by reference TRBV19 and TRBJ2-5, the full variable domain reads DGGITQSPKYLFRKEGQNVTLSCEQNLNHDAMYWYRQDPGQGLRLIYYSQIVNDFQKGDIAEGYSVSREKKESFPLTVTSAQKNPTAFYLCASSTYRQPRQETQYFGPGTRLLVL.

The V gene is TRBV12-5, the J gene TRBJ2-3, with D possibly being TRBD1 (6 bases). CDR3 size: 13 residues. V shed 4 bases and J shed 8 bases, with 13 bases lying between them. Germline V gene sequence: CDR1 LGHNT, CDR2 FRNRAP. The CDR3 nucleotides read TGTGCTAGTGGTTCCCCCCAAGGGGGTACGCAGTATTTT. It specifies CASGSPQGGTQYF.

V usage is TRBV9 and J usage is TRBJ1-1; 9 bases are a match to TRBD1. Per germline, CDR1 SGDLS and CDR2 YYNGEE. This CDR3 is built from 15 residues. The V segment lost 4 bases and the J segment 1 base; nucleotides outside the gene matches: 5. Written as DNA, the CDR3 is TGTGCCAGCAGCCCGACGGGACAGGGGAACACTGAAGCTTTCTTT. Residues: CASSPTGQGNTEAFF.

This clone appeared a few times. The chain is built from TRBV18 and TRBJ1-1; 9 nucleotides match TRBD1. V lost 3 bases, J lost 3 bases, and 8 bases stayed unmatched. Germline values: CDR1 KGHSH, CDR2 LQKENI. The length of the CDR3 is 16 residues. CDR3 in DNA: TGTGCCAGCTCACCCCGGACAGGGGTAGGGCACACTGAAGCTTTCTTT. Translation: CASSPRTGVGHTEAFF.

V usage is TRBV10-3 and J usage is TRBJ2-7, with 7 nucleotides matching TRBD2. Unmatched junction bases numbered 12, after V lost 10 bases and J lost 3 bases. CDR3 size: 14 residues. Germline values: CDR1 ENHRY, CDR2 SYGVKD. The CDR3 region has the DNA TGTGCCACCTCGGTTGGCCTAGCGGACTACGAGCAGTACTTC. This encodes CATSVGLADYEQYF.

The J gene is TRBJ2-1, the V gene TRBV4-3; 10 bases fit TRBD2. J was trimmed by 5 bases and V by 1 base; bases with no gene match: 14. CDR1 and CDR2 from the germline V gene are LGHNA and YSLEER. There are 19 residues in the CDR3. In nucleotides, the CDR3 is TGCGCCAGCAGCCAAGGGTCTAGCGGGAGCCCCTGGGGGAACAATGAGCAGTTCTTC. As protein: CASSQGSSGSPWGNNEQFF.

The rearrangement uses TRBV18 and TRBJ2-7, with D maybe TRBD2 (5 bases). CDR1 is KGHSH and CDR2 is LQKENI in the germline V gene. The V and J ends lost 0 bases and 6 bases respectively, with 21 bases between them. There are 17 residues in the CDR3. CDR3 DNA sequence: TGTGCCAGCTCACCACCAGGGCTCAAAAGCGGATTCGCCGAGCAGTACTTC. Translated, it gives CASSPPGLKSGFAEQYF.

This clone was counted a few times. This rearrangement joins TRBV15 to TRBJ1-1; maybe TRBD1 (6 bases). Trimming shortened V by 1 base and J by 10 bases, and 16 bases separated the two germline ends. The CDR3 totals 14 residues. Germline lookup yields CDR1 LNHNV and CDR2 YYDKDF (reference sequence). The CDR3 bases are TGTGCCACCAGCAGAGTGAGGGCAGGGGTGCGAGCTTTCTTT. Its protein product is CATSRVRAGVRAFF.

A few counts support this clone. V is TRBV4-2 and J is TRBJ2-3, with TRBD1 matching over 9 bases. Germline CDR1 is LGHNA and CDR2 is YNFKEQ. The CDR3 has 17 residues. Germline trimming cut 0 bases from V and 5 bases from J; bases unmatched to any gene: 9. As DNA, the CDR3 is TGTGCCAGCAGCCAAGAGTTCTGGGGACAGGGTCAAGATACGCAGTATTTT. Protein product: CASSQEFWGQGQDTQYF.

The rearrangement uses TRBV5-4 and TRBJ1-2; 8 bases map to TRBD1. This CDR3 spans 13 amino acids. The ends lost 1 base at V and 5 bases at J; junction bases unmatched: 1. Germline V CDR1 and CDR2: SGHNT, YYREEE (reference sequence). CDR3 coding DNA: TGTGCCAGCAGCTTGCGGGACAGGTATGGCTACACCTTC. Encoded protein: CASSLRDRYGYTF. The full variable domain, in which reference TRBV5-4 and TRBJ1-2 provide the parts outside the CDR3, is ETGVTQSPTHLIKTRGQQVTLRCSSQSGHNTVSWYQQALGQGPQFIFQYYREEENGRGNFPPRFSGLQFPNYSSELNVNALELDDSALYLCASSLRDRYGYTFGSGTRLTVV.

The genes are TRBV5-1 and TRBJ2-2; no definite D call. The CDR3 loop spans 13 amino acids. CDR1 and CDR2 from the germline V gene are SGHRS and YFSETQ. The V gene lost 0 bases and the J gene lost 3 bases, with 3 bases spanning the gap. In DNA form, the CDR3 reads TGCGCCAGCAGCTTGGCGGACACCGGGGAGCTGTTTTTT. Translating it yields CASSLADTGELFF.

This clone was seen more than once but under ten times. V is TRBV5-4 and J is TRBJ1-4, with D tentatively TRBD1 (6 bases). Trimming left V 3 bases short and J 3 bases short, with 15 bases between. CDR3 length: 16 residues. From germline, CDR1 is SGHNT and CDR2 YYREEE (reference sequence). CDR3 DNA sequence: TGTGCCAGCAGCTCCAACCTGAAGGGGGCTAATGAAAAACTGTTTTTT. It yields the protein CASSSNLKGANEKLFF.

J is TRBJ2-7 and V is TRBV4-1, with 7 bases that match TRBD2. Germline V gives CDR1 MGHRA, CDR2 YSYEKL. This CDR3 comprises 18 residues. V shed 0 bases and J 2 bases; nucleotides not matched to a gene: 13. The CDR3 DNA reads as TGCGCCAGCAGCCAAGATGTAGAGCCCAGCGGGACCCCCTACGAGCAGTACGTC. Protein sequence: CASSQDVEPSGTPYEQYV.